Included here is one T cell receptor (beta chain) sequence, with context. Antigen unknown. This CDR3 region has 15 residues. CDR1 is LGHNA and CDR2 is YSLEER in the germline V gene. V trimming: 1 base; J trimming: 3 bases; junction bases outside the gene matches: 3. This record comes from a study of shared clonotypes between healthy human individuals. Study-wide results and caveats: Among donors, sharing of clonotypes was expected to be affected by sequencing depth.

A CD45RA+ naive subset and a CD45RA-negative memory subset were split from CD4+ cells. Each sorted subset replicate got 200 ng genomic DNA, 30,000 or so genomes. Measured with immunoSEQ multiplex PCR; TCRdb has only the in-frame clones, and not every one. The table includes 2 million to 3 million clones, over 85% detected once. The chain employs TRBV4-3 and TRBJ1-5, with TRBD1 matching over 7 bases. The specimen was naive CD4+ T cells from PBMCs. Specified subset: CD45RA+ positively selected. The receptor was derived from a young man in good health. Some clones in this sample may be carry-over from other donors' samples. The CDR3 DNA sequence: TGCGCCAGCAGCCAAGGACAGGGACTCAATCAGCCCCAGCATTTT. It specifies CASSQGQGLNQPQHF.